This TCR beta chain was observed in a study of vaccination effects on CD4 cells after COVID-19. Study findings and constraints: Late in the post-vaccination period, infection-induced and vaccine-induced clones underwent marked clonal contraction. Cross-reactivity with common cold coronaviruses was shown by only 1 of 255 vaccine-induced clones in healthy vaccinees.

Antigen-specific CD4+ T cells were expanded (with viral peptide pools) by the ViraFEST assay ahead of sequencing. It was after approximately 11 days of culture that CD4+ T cells were isolated. Among the vaccine recipients, none had a prior SARS-CoV-2 infection, and nucleocapsid antibodies were negative. PBMC were cultured at a few million per well with about 10 IU/ml IL-2 and around 9.2 ug/ml peptides. It was on days 3 and 7 that half the medium was replaced with IL-2 medium. Using immunoSEQ multiplex PCR, the repertoire was profiled, and TCRdb retains in-frame clones only, with some absent. The sample includes about 73,000 clones, 78% of them seen just once. Concerning this clone: Its antigen is unidentified.

V dropped 7 bases and J dropped 16; count of bases not matched to a gene: 12. The CDR3 is 13 residues long. From germline, CDR1 is LNHDA and CDR2 SQIVND (reference sequence). Sequenced material: CD4+ T cells from PBMCs cultured with SARS-CoV-2 spike peptides, taken before COVID-19 vaccination. The chain recombines TRBV19 with TRBJ2-1; 11 nucleotides agree with TRBD2. This receptor was obtained from a human donor who received a COVID-19 vaccine. CDR3 coding DNA: TGTGCCAGTACCCCCCTAGCGGGGGGCCATTTTTTCTTC. Residues: CASTPLAGGHFFF.